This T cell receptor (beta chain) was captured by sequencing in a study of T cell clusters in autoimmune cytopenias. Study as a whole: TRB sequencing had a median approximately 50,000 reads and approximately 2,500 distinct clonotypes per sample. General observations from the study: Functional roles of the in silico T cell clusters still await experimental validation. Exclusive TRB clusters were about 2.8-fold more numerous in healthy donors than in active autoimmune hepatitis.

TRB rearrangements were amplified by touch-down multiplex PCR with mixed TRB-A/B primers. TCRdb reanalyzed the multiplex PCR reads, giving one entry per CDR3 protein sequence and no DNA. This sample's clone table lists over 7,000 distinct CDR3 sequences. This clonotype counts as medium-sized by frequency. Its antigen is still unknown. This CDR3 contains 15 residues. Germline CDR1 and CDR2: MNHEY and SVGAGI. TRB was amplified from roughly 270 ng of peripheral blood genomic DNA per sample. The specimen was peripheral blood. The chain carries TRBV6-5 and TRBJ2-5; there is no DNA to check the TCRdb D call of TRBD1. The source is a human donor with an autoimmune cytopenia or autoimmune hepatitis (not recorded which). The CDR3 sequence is CASSYSPGGAETQYF.